This record looks at one TCR beta chain sequence and its context. This clone was detected a few times. Its specific antigen is unknown. No base-level quality is on record; no much larger clone is a single base apart. These data belong to a study of shared clonotypes between healthy human individuals (dated by TCRdb to about 2020). Concerning the study at large: A few men and a couple of women, aged 18 to 49 years, made up the cohort. For each donor, CD4 naive and CD4 memory were each given three plates, CD8 naive was given two plates, and CD8 memory was given one plate. Per donor, leukapheresis produced somewhere between about 0.94 and 9.5 billion PBMCs. To estimate repertoire size and how much clonotype sharing occurs between individuals, the study deeply sequenced the blood TCR repertoires of roughly 5 healthy adults. To increase sequencing depth and limit assay-specific biases, different laboratories used diverse techniques to prepare libraries and sequence TCR repertoires. On the study overall, not on this receptor specifically: Across a few donors, roughly 5.1% of naive CD4, approximately 3.5% of naive CD8, roughly 2.2% of memory CD4, and approximately 0.42% of memory CD8 clonotypes were shared. The genetic and exposure-history diversity represented was limited by the small number of donors. Sampling was restricted to blood, and TCR repertoires in tissues likely differ from the TCR repertoires found in blood. Compared with non-shared clonotypes, the clonotypes found in all four sorted-subset donors had higher generation probabilities. Even with the large sequencing depth, rarefaction of the sorted-subset datasets indicated that sequencing was incomplete. Larger estimated clonotype richness was generally found for naive subsets than for memory subsets. Pairwise subsampling led to the expectation that sequencing depth would affect the degree of clonotype sharing among donors.

According to the germline V gene, CDR1 reads SGHRS and CDR2 reads YFSETQ. The CDR3 goes from the cysteine to the phenylalanine over 14 residues. Here the CDR3 DNA is all that survives: 42 bases in frame from base 1. Between the V and J ends, shortened by 0 bases and 1 base respectively, the junction contains 8 bases. Using the deep immunoSEQ assay, TCR CDR3 regions were amplified from genomic DNA by multiplex PCR. Extracted genomic DNA from each cell subset was spread evenly across all wells of several immunoSEQ 96-well plates, with each plate serving as a replicate. For sorted subsets, around 200 ng genomic DNA, equal to approximately 30,000 T cell genomes, was loaded into each replicate PCR. The purified libraries were quantified using a Qubit 3.0 fluorometer, sized with a Bioanalyzer 2100, and then quantified again using the KAPA Library Quantification kit. Every immunoSEQ 96-well plate was sequenced on a separate single-read 150-cycle Illumina NextSeq 550 flow cell. Regarding the original processing steps: Because the immunoSEQ output included only junctional sequences and no quality scores, the filtering could not be the same as the filtering used for full-length reads. Sequences were annotated with PyIR, a Python wrapper for IgBLAST v1.9, and V/J genes and CDR3 were assigned using IMGT germline references. Reads were filtered out if the reads had weak V/J assignments (E-value above 1e-6), no CDR3, stop codons, out-of-frame junctions, or ambiguous translated residues. V3J clonotypes were defined as sequences sharing an identical inferred V gene, J gene, and CDR3 amino acid sequence. To compute the percentage overlap between repertoires, the number of shared unique clonotypes was divided by the size of the smaller repertoire. Repertoire richness was assessed with RTK rarefaction, the Chao1 estimator, and Recon v2.1 estimates of unobserved clonotypes. OLGA was used to compute generation probabilities for all TCRbeta clonotypes that the gDNA method yielded from a handful of donors. TCRdb mirrors the immuneACCESS table, restricted to in-frame sequences. Some clones are absent from its copies; in checked studies, under half trace to an unresolved V gene, and the reason for the others is unknown. V and J calls and clone size are copied from that table; D and trimming were computed from the DNA. This sample has about 340,000 clones in its table, and roughly 70% of those were observed once. The ten largest clonotypes hold about 10% of the sample.

Healthy HIV-negative adults with no recently reported acute infections or vaccinations were included as donors. Only Caucasian adults living in Nashville, Tennessee, USA were represented among the donors. Magnetic negative selection was used to enrich CD4+ T cells, after which naive cells were positively selected on CD45RA and the negative fraction became the memory subset. After blood collection by leukapheresis, PBMCs were isolated using Ficoll-Histopaque density gradient centrifugation and then cryopreserved in the vapor phase of liquid nitrogen. Analytical flow cytometry was used to check the purity and quantity of each magnetically sorted T cell population. Genomic DNA was isolated from every sorted fraction and measured by UV absorbance on a Nanodrop 2000c.

The sequenced sample consisted of memory CD4+ T cells sorted from blood. According to the study, the label for this sample's cell subset or site signals: CD45RA-negative fraction. This receptor was identified in a man aged 25 to 45 in good health. In this chain, TRBV5-1 is recombined with TRBJ2-7, and possibly TRBD2, on 5 matching bases. The CDR3 region has the sequence CASSLGGGSYEQYF. At the DNA level, the sequence is TGCGCCAGCAGCTTGGGCGGAGGATCCTACGAGCAGTACTTC.